This TCR beta chain was sequenced for a study of blood T cell repertoires in COVID-19. Sequencing was performed with immunoSEQ multiplex PCR; in TCRdb, only in-frame clones are kept and a portion is missing. This repertoire shows 300,000 to 400,000 clones, 80% to 90% found once; its top ten account for about 4.2%. V shed 4 bases, J shed 1 base, and the junction held 4 bases outside the gene matches. CDR3 length equals 14 residues. CDR1 and CDR2 from the germline V gene are SGHRS and YFSETQ. On this clone itself: The sample holds other DNA sequences that translate to the same CDR3.

V and J are TRBV5-1 and TRBJ2-5; 7 bases match TRBD1. This sequence originates from a woman aged 40 to 50 with acute COVID-19. Sequenced input: PBMCs or T cells enriched from blood (not recorded which). In DNA form, the CDR3 reads TGCGCCAGCAGCACGGGACAGCCCCAAGAGACCCAGTACTTC. This gives the protein CASSTGQPQETQYF.